The text below deals with one T cell receptor (beta chain). The sample holds a few counts of this clonotype. Its binding antigen is unknown. Per-base quality was not reported, and no clone a single base away is much larger than it. The data stem from a study of T cell repertoires in cytomegalovirus infection (dated by TCRdb to about 2019). Background on the whole study: Donor HLA type was relevant to the analysis, as public TCR beta signatures indicated carriage of CMV infection together with the matching HLA type.

Results and caveats for the whole study, not just this receptor: The ex vivo response was dominated by HLA-C-restricted CMV-specific TCR beta clonotypes, which also provided the single most frequent clonotype in two of eight donors. Cumulative frequency of public TCR beta family members discriminated carriers of CMV infection plus the relevant HLA type in this cohort and an independent roughly 340-donor cohort.

V loses 4 bases, J loses 2 bases, and the germline ends lie 17 bases apart. The germline V gene (reference sequence) specifies SGHNT as CDR1 and YYREEE as CDR2. Taken from cysteine to phenylalanine, the CDR3 has 16 residues. The DNA shown is the 48-base CDR3, in frame from base 1. These reads were obtained on an Illumina HiSeq 1500. The raw public reads went through TCRdb reprocessing: fastp at Q25, MiXCR clone calling, in-frame beta chains kept. Rows are combined by CDR3 protein, so each entry shows the most common genes and DNA. Within this sample are a few hundred thousand distinct CDR3 sequences, with around 13% of them counted one time only. The ten largest clonotypes hold around 8.7% of the sample.

This receptor was taken from a human donor in good health (CMV status not recorded). Some clones in this sample may be carry-over from other donors' samples. The V and J segments used are TRBV5-4 and TRBJ2-3; D gene: possibly TRBD2, on 6 matching bases. The sample consisted of PBMCs. The CDR3 protein is CASSQLAGLPTDTQYF. The DNA sequence reads TGTGCCAGCAGCCAGCTTGCGGGACTCCCCACAGATACGCAGTATTTT.